This T cell receptor (beta chain) was found in a study of shared clonotypes between healthy human individuals. Assay used: immunoSEQ multiplex PCR; TCRdb lists only in-frame clones, some missing. The table lists over 850,000 clones, roughly 74% of them singletons. From germline, CDR1 is SGDLS and CDR2 YYNGEE. The CDR3 totals 15 residues. V lost 3 bases and J lost 8; bases outside the gene matches: 5. The sequence was obtained from a man aged 18 to 29 in good health. Some clones in this sample may be carry-over from other donors' samples. The chain combines TRBV9 with TRBJ1-6; 10 bases map to TRBD1. Sequencing was performed on memory CD4+ T cells from PBMCs. Specified subset: CD45RA-negative fraction. CDR3 loop: CASSARTGGDSPLHF. CDR3 coding DNA: TGTGCCAGCAGCGCCAGGACAGGGGGAGATTCACCCCTCCACTTT.